This T cell receptor (beta chain) was sequenced for a study of neoadjuvant anti-PD-1 for oral cavity cancer. Looked up from germline, CDR1 is GTSNPN and CDR2 is SVGIG (reference sequence). Trimming cost V 3 bases and J 8 bases, with 22 bases left between them. The CDR3 runs 15 residues. Data came from immunoSEQ multiplex PCR; TCRdb stores just in-frame clones and leaves some out. Among tens of thousands of clones listed, roughly 80% were seen once. This clone showed up just a few times. This sequence originates from a person aged 35-79 years with oral cavity squamous cell carcinoma. This sequence joins TRBV30 and TRBJ1-2, with a weak D call TRBD1 (6 bases). The sequences come from PBMCs, collected before nivolumab (anti-PD-1) treatment. The CDR3 sequence: CAWSVQLRGAGGYTF. DNA of the CDR3: TGTGCCTGGAGCGTACAACTCAGGGGCGCTGGAGGCTACACCTTC.